The clone carrying this T cell receptor beta chain counts as large (0.1 to 1%). The CDR3 runs 12 residues. V shed 3 bases and J shed 6 bases, with 7 bases lying between them. Per germline, CDR1 LGHDT and CDR2 YNNKEL (reference sequence). Via MiXCR, TCRdb re-called the reads, giving one row per CDR3 protein. Counted here are about 5,800 distinct CDR3 sequences, just over 9.5% occurring once; the ten biggest clones make up 5.4%. This TCR came from a human donor with rheumatoid arthritis. The genes are TRBV3-1 and TRBJ2-3, with D perhaps TRBD2 (5 bases). Sequenced: CD4+ T cells from synovial fluid. Here the CDR3 reads CASSQTGDTQYF. CDR3 coding DNA: TGTGCCAGCAGCCAGACGGGGGATACGCAGTATTTT.